This record concerns one T cell receptor (beta chain) sequence. As yet, its antigen is unknown. This entry comes from a study of identical twins. General study findings and limits: Conclusions relied on cross-sectional statistical analysis, not following the same donors. In cord blood, abundant beta clonotypes had fewer insertions; memory showed no trend. Invariant cells of the MAIT and iNKT types might have partly distorted the zero-insertion analyses.

The CDR3 has 17 amino acids. J lost 0 bases, V lost 6 bases, and 3 bases had no gene match. Germline assignment: CDR1 MNHNS and CDR2 SASEGT. TCRdb re-derived calls from the 5' RACE reads in MiXCR, one entry per CDR3 protein. The sample records about 700,000 distinct CDR3 sequences, around 8.6% being singletons. A further study also used this sample, focusing on yellow fever vaccine responses in identical twins. That paper adds: Twins' T cell vaccine responses reportedly looked partly convergent, partly personalized.

The TCR comes from a woman younger than 35 in good health. J is TRBJ2-6 and V is TRBV6-1; TRBD2 aligns across 12 bases. The sample was PBMCs. In DNA form, the CDR3 reads TGTGCCAGCAGCCGACTAGCGGGGGCCTCTGGGGCCAACGTCCTGACTTTC. Its translation: CASSRLAGASGANVLTF.